This T cell receptor beta chain derives from a study of response to subunit inactivated influenza vaccine. Study-level results: The authors offered the suggestion that each seasonal influenza vaccination recruits few new T cells.

Via MiXCR, TCRdb re-called the RT-PCR reads, giving one row per CDR3 protein. The data hold just under 550,000 distinct CDR3 sequences, with approximately 20% observed a single time. As to this clonotype: Its antigen is currently unknown.

Germline lookup yields CDR1 SGHRS and CDR2 YFSETQ. The V segment lost 0 bases and the J segment 6 bases; nucleotides outside the gene matches: 3. The length of the CDR3 is 15 residues. These sequences were also reported in another study, on T cells expressing NK-cell markers. According to that study: Researchers built TCR beta cDNA using 5'RACE template switching with UMIs. Out of eight donors sequenced, seven tested HCMV-seropositive and the remaining one seronegative. The authors applied an anti-gamma-delta TCR antibody in several experiments, and it restricted sorting to alpha-beta TCR T cells. CD8+ T cells in more than five donors included dominant NKG2C+ clonotypes at about 1.0-8%.

The sequences come from CD4+ T cells sorted from PBMCs, collected 12 days after vaccination. This sequence originates from a man between 45 and 60 years old who received an inactivated influenza vaccine. The chain uses TRBV5-1 and TRBJ1-6; 7 bases line up with TRBD1. The CDR3 nucleotides read TGCGCCAGCAGCTTGGCCCGACAGGGTAATTCACCCCTCCACTTT. This translates into CASSLARQGNSPLHF. The variable domain in full, with the rest retrieved from reference TRBV5-1 and TRBJ1-6, is KAGVTQTPRYLIKTRGQQVTLSCSPISGHRSVSWYQQTPGQGLQFLFEYFSETQRNKGNFPGRFSGRQFSNSRSEMNVSTLELGDSALYLCASSLARQGNSPLHFGNGTRLTVT.